Each of the 10 T cell receptor beta chains below was sequenced from the same sample in a study of T cell responses to AZD1222 COVID-19 vaccine. Using immunoSEQ multiplex PCR, the repertoire was profiled, and TCRdb retains in-frame clones only, with some absent. The sample has over 150,000 clones; more than 80% are singletons. The specimen comprised peripheral blood, sampled on day 0 of AZD1222 vaccination. These receptors all stem from an adult in good health.

The rearrangement uses TRBV5-1 and TRBJ2-3; the match to TRBD1 covers 9 bases. Germline V gene sequence: CDR1 SGHRS, CDR2 YFSETQ. The CDR3 totals 16 residues. Trimming took 0 bases from V and 2 from J; bases not matched to a gene: 4. The CDR3 sequence is CASSLGDREDTDTQYF. For the CDR3, the DNA is TGCGCCAGCAGCTTGGGGGACAGGGAGGACACAGATACGCAGTATTTT.

The rearrangement links TRBV4-1 to TRBJ2-3; D unclear. Per germline, CDR1 MGHRA and CDR2 YSYEKL. Trimming took off 0 bases at V and 1 base at J, with 14 bases between the two ends. The CDR3 sequence is 17 residues long. The CDR3 region has the DNA TGCGCCAGCAGCCAAGAGAGTTATGGGGTGGGCACAGATACGCAGTATTTT. This codes for CASSQESYGVGTDTQYF.

V usage is TRBV6-2 or TRBV6-3 and J usage is TRBJ2-3, with D possibly TRBD2 on 6 matching bases. Germline V CDR1 and CDR2: MNHEY, SVGEGT. V was pared by 5 bases and J by 3 bases, with 9 bases between. The CDR3 has 13 amino acids. The CDR3 here is CASSQEGTDTQYF. The CDR3 region has the DNA TGTGCCAGCAGTCAGGAGGGTACAGATACGCAGTATTTT.

The V gene is TRBV12-1, the J gene TRBJ2-3; the table calls TRBD2, which could not be checked here. TRBV12-1 has pseudogene status. The CDR3 has 19 amino acids. Here the CDR3 reads CASSAHRDYPPINTDTQYF. CDR3 nucleotide sequence: TGTGCCAGCAGCGCTCACCGGGACTACCCTCCTATAAACACAGATACGCAGTATTTT.

J is TRBJ2-7 and V is TRBV11-2; possibly TRBD2 for D (6 bases). Trimming took 7 bases from V and 6 from J, leaving 10 bases between them. This CDR3 has 11 residues. CDR1 SGHAT and CDR2 FQNNGV come from the germline V gene. Here the CDR3 reads CASNGGSEQYF. CDR3 DNA: TGTGCCAGCAATGGGGGGAGCGAGCAGTACTTC.

The chain recombines TRBV29-1 with TRBJ2-7; possible D gene TRBD1, 5 bases. Germline V gene data show CDR1 as SQVTM and CDR2 as ANQGSEA. Trimming left V 6 bases short and J 2 bases short, with 8 bases between. The CDR3 sequence is 11 residues long. In nucleotides, the CDR3 is TGCAGCGTGAAACAGGCCTACGAGCAGTACTTC. It specifies CSVKQAYEQYF.

The chain carries TRBV4-2 and TRBJ2-7; the D is unclear. The germline CDR1 and CDR2 sequences are LGHNA and YNFKEQ. V was clipped by 0 bases and J by 3 bases, with 9 bases between them. This CDR3 comprises 14 residues. CDR3 bases: TGTGCCAGCAGCCAAGATGAGGCGGTCTACGAGCAGTACTTC. Protein: CASSQDEAVYEQYF.

The chain is built from TRBV30 and TRBJ1-2, with unresolved D. V dropped 4 bases and J dropped 8 bases, with 20 bases sitting between them. Germline-derived CDR1 and CDR2 are GTSNPN and SVGIG (reference sequence). The CDR3 spans 14 residues. CDR3: CAWIFPLAETGYTF. CDR3 in DNA: TGTGCCTGGATTTTTCCCCTGGCCGAGACCGGCTACACCTTC.

The chain has TRBV5-1 and TRBJ1-4; TRBD1 matches 10 bases. V lost 3 bases, J lost 10 bases, and 12 bases stayed unmatched. The CDR3 loop spans 16 amino acids. The V gene's germline CDR1 is SGHRS and CDR2 YFSETQ. The DNA of the CDR3 is TGCGCCAGCAGCTCTGGGACAGGGGTCATGAGGGGAAAACTGTTTTTT. This sequence encodes CASSSGTGVMRGKLFF.

This chain uses TRBV6-2 or TRBV6-3 with TRBJ2-7; D unclear. The CDR3 length is 16 residues. V was shortened by 2 bases and J by 4 bases, with 18 bases between the two germline ends. Germline V CDR1 and CDR2: MNHEY, SVGEGT. CDR3 sequence reads: CASSYKVHLSLYEQYF. DNA for the CDR3: TGTGCCAGCAGTTACAAGGTTCACCTAAGTTTGTACGAGCAGTACTTC.